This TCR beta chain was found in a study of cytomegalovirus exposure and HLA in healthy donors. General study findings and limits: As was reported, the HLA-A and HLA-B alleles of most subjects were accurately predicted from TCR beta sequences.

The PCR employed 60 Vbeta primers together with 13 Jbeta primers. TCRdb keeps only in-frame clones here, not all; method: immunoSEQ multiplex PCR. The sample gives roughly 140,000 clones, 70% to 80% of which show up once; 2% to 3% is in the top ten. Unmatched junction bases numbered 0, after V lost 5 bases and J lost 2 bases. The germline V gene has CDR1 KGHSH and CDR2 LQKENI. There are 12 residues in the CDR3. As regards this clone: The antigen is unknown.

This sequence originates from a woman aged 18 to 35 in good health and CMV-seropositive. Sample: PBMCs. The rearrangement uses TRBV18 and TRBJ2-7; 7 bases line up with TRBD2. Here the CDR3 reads CASSGGAYEQYF. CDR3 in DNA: TGTGCCAGCTCAGGGGGGGCCTACGAGCAGTACTTC. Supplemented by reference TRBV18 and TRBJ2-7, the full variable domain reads NAGVMQNPRHLVRRRGQEARLRCSPMKGHSHVYWYRQLPEEGLKFMVYLQKENIIDESGMPKERFSAEFPKEGPSILRIQQVVRGDSAAYFCASSGGAYEQYFGPGTRLTVT.